The rows below give T cell receptor beta chains drawn from one sample of a study of blood T cell repertoires in COVID-19. Clones were read by immunoSEQ multiplex PCR, and TCRdb kept only the in-frame ones, dropping some. This repertoire shows hundreds of thousands of clones, about 91% found once; its top ten account for approximately 9.8%. The specimen sequenced was PBMCs or T cells enriched from blood (not recorded which). The receptors shown here come from a middle-aged woman who had recovered from COVID-19. CDR3s leave out the opening cysteine and the closing phenylalanine or tryptophan.

length | J | V | CDR3
12 | TRBJ2-7 | TRBV9 | ASSTGGPVGEQY
14 | TRBJ2-3 | TRBV4-1 | ASSQELAPSTDTQY
11 | TRBJ2-1 | TRBV7-9 | ASSLTRNNEQF
11 | TRBJ2-5 | TRBV27 | ASSLGGAETQY
11 | TRBJ2-7 | TRBV6-2/TRBV6-3 | ASSYTISYEQY
13 | TRBJ1-4 | TRBV14 | ASSQVGALNEKLF
12 | TRBJ2-5 | TRBV30 | AWTGTPQGETQY
11 | TRBJ1-6 | TRBV2 | ASDGRGNSPLH
13 | TRBJ2-1 | TRBV5-6 | ASSWGLAGESEQF
10 | TRBJ1-1 | TRBV30 | AWSVTGAEAF
13 | TRBJ1-2 | TRBV7-2 | ASSFMAGVLYGYT
11 | TRBJ1-1 | TRBV7-8 | ASSLEFNTEAF
13 | TRBJ2-2 | TRBV18 | ASPQKEAHTGELF
13 | TRBJ2-7 | TRBV2 | ASSGGTVLSYEQY
12 | TRBJ2-7 | TRBV21-1 | ASSKAWASYEQY
13 | TRBJ1-1 | TRBV5-1 | ASSIELGQYTEAF
16 | TRBJ2-7 | TRBV7-6 | ASSPGWVAGDSAYEQY
11 | TRBJ2-1 | TRBV19 | ASSRDRYNEQF
13 | TRBJ1-6 | TRBV3-1/TRBV3-2 | ASSQTTGMDSPLH
12 | TRBJ2-1 | TRBV9 | ASSFGRTYNEQF
14 | TRBJ1-1 | TRBV9 | ASSVSLDRGNTEAF
13 | TRBJ2-7 | TRBV7-7 | ASSFGLNGPYEQY
14 | TRBJ2-2 | TRBV6-1 | ASSEDALPDTGELF
14 | TRBJ2-3 | TRBV5-8 | ASSSRTSGRTDTQY
13 | TRBJ2-1 | TRBV7-2 | ASSLSGGTYNEQF
12 | TRBJ2-3 | TRBV3-1/TRBV3-2 | ASSYSGSTDTQY
13 | TRBJ2-3 | TRBV5-4 | ASSLTGGPADTQY
11 | TRBJ2-3 | TRBV5-1 | ASGGLGADTQY
11 | TRBJ1-2 | TRBV4-1 | ASSLRGGDGYT